A selection of T cell receptor beta chains follows, all from one sample in a study of radiotherapy plus CTLA-4 blockade in lung cancer. Repertoires were generated with immunoSEQ multiplex PCR, while TCRdb's copy carries only in-frame clones and drops some. The sample lists tens of thousands of clones; roughly 76% were seen once. Sequences were derived from peripheral blood, sampled from a patient treated with radiotherapy plus ipilimumab. These receptors were collected from a human donor with non-small cell lung cancer who had a complete response to radiotherapy plus ipilimumab. Each CDR3 is given with its conserved first and last residue. D genes are given only for firm matches. The listing skips clone size in some rows; elsewhere it reads once, few, many or a size class.

>TRBV19|TRBJ2-5|.|TRBD2
CASSIHSSGPKETQYF
TGTGCCAGTAGTATCCACTCTAGCGGCCCAAAGGAGACCCAGTACTTC
>TRBV18|TRBJ1-3|few|.
CASSLPGALSGNTIYF
TGTGCCAGCTCACTCCCCGGTGCCCTCTCTGGAAACACCATATATTTT
>TRBV30|TRBJ2-1|.|TRBD1
CAWRDRDSHWSGYNEQFF
TGTGCCTGGAGGGACCGGGACAGTCACTGGTCAGGATACAATGAGCAGTTCTTC
>TRBV2|TRBJ2-3|once|TRBD1
CASRTGDNTDTQYF
TGTGCCAGCAGGACAGGGGACAACACAGATACGCAGTATTTT
>TRBV7-8|TRBJ1-2|.|TRBD1
CASSLAGGRGYTF
TGTGCCAGCAGCTTAGCAGGGGGCCGCGGCTACACCTTC
>TRBV19|TRBJ1-4|few|.
CASNRDKREKLFF
TGTGCCAGTAATCGGGACAAGAGGGAAAAACTGTTTTTT
>TRBV6-6|TRBJ2-2|.|TRBD2
CASSYQPLAAGGELFF
TGTGCCAGCAGTTACCAGCCACTAGCGGCCGGCGGGGAGCTGTTTTTT
>TRBV7-2|TRBJ2-2|.|.
CASSSRTRGAGELFF
TGTGCCAGCAGCTCCCGGACCCGCGGGGCCGGGGAGCTGTTTTTT
>TRBV10-3|TRBJ2-7|.|.
CAATRGSGEQYF
TGTGCCGCAACCAGGGGTTCGGGGGAGCAGTACTTC
>TRBV5-1|TRBJ1-1|.|.
CASSQNPGGKTNTEAFF
TGCGCCAGCAGCCAAAACCCCGGGGGGAAAACGAACACTGAAGCTTTCTTT
>TRBV7-8|TRBJ2-5|few|.
CASSLGVGAQETQYF
TGTGCCAGCAGCTTAGGCGTGGGAGCCCAAGAGACCCAGTACTTC
>TRBV19|TRBJ1-1|.|.
CASSAPHQTANTEAFF
TGTGCCAGTAGTGCCCCCCACCAGACAGCAAACACTGAAGCTTTCTTT
>TRBV19|TRBJ2-7|.|.
CASSVGQGASEQYF
.
>TRBV7-2|TRBJ1-5|few|.
CASSVGPGPQHF
TGTGCCAGCAGTGTAGGCCCGGGGCCCCAGCATTTT
>TRBV7-7|TRBJ1-4|.|.
CASSLRVNEKLVF
TGTGCCAGCAGCTTACGGGTTAATGAAAAACTGGTTTTT
>TRBV7-2|TRBJ1-2|.|TRBD1
CASSLVDRVYGYTF
TGTGCCAGCAGCTTAGTCGACAGGGTCTATGGCTACACCTTC
>TRBV19|TRBJ2-7|.|TRBD2
CASSMLRGITYEQYF
TGTGCCAGTAGTATGTTGCGGGGGATAACCTACGAGCAGTACTTC
>TRBV18|TRBJ1-2|.|.
CASSPPMGSGDYGYTF
TGTGCCAGCTCACCACCGATGGGTTCAGGGGACTATGGCTACACCTTC
>TRBV18|TRBJ2-3|.|TRBD2
CASSPFGIAKREGADTQYF
TGTGCCAGCTCACCCTTCGGTATCGCTAAGCGGGAAGGGGCAGATACGCAGTATTTT
>TRBV27|TRBJ1-3|.|.
CASSPSLRFSGNTIYF
TGTGCCAGCAGTCCCTCTCTCAGATTCTCTGGAAACACCATATATTTT
>TRBV5-5|TRBJ2-5|.|TRBD1
CASSLPLDRPQYF
TGTGCCAGCAGCTTGCCGCTGGACAGGCCCCAGTACTTC
>TRBV27|TRBJ1-2|.|.
CASCFTGTPLGGYTF
TGTGCCAGCTGTTTCACAGGTACACCGTTGGGTGGCTACACCTTC
>TRBV6-6|TRBJ1-2|.|.
CASSYRTHYGYTF
TGTGCCAGCAGTTACAGGACACACTATGGCTACACCTTC
>TRBV9|TRBJ1-1|.|.
CASSVGPNPGEAFF
TGTGCCAGCAGCGTAGGACCAAACCCGGGTGAAGCTTTCTTT
>TRBV7-9|TRBJ1-4|.|TRBD1
CASSTEGAGEKLFF
TGTGCCAGCAGCACGGAGGGGGCAGGTGAAAAACTGTTTTTT
>TRBV29-1|TRBJ1-1|once|.
CSGDRETEAFF
TGCAGCGGAGACCGGGAGACTGAAGCTTTCTTT
>TRBV13|TRBJ1-2|.|TRBD1
CASSTYRDRGRSSGGYTF
TGTGCCAGCAGCACTTACCGGGACAGGGGGCGATCTTCTGGTGGCTACACCTTC
>TRBV7-2|TRBJ2-1|.|.
CASSLGLAGYIRHNEQFF
TGTGCCAGCAGCTTAGGCTTGGCAGGCTATATACGTCACAATGAGCAGTTCTTC
>TRBV6-1|TRBJ1-3|few|.
CASNPTAFSGNTIYF
TGTGCCAGCAACCCGACAGCATTCTCTGGAAACACCATATATTTT
>TRBV7-8|TRBJ2-1|few|.
CASSLGQGGNEQFF
TGTGCCAGCAGCTTAGGGCAGGGTGGCAATGAGCAGTTCTTC
>TRBV2|TRBJ2-1|once|TRBD2
CASSGLAGGLGQFF
TGTGCCAGCAGTGGGCTAGCGGGAGGGCTAGGGCAGTTCTTC
>TRBV28|TRBJ2-1|.|TRBD2
CASSPPGLAGGGANEQFF
TGTGCCAGCAGTCCCCCGGGACTAGCGGGAGGGGGGGCCAATGAGCAGTTCTTC
>TRBV5-1|TRBJ1-2|.|.
CASSLAPTAIGGYTF
TGCGCCAGCAGCTTGGCCCCGACAGCGATCGGTGGCTACACCTTC
>TRBV7-7|TRBJ1-2|.|.
CASSLEAGEHGYTF
TGTGCTAGCAGCTTAGAGGCAGGGGAACATGGCTACACCTTC
>TRBV6-1|TRBJ1-1|.|.
CASSDEGVRAFF
TGTGCCAGCAGTGACGAGGGGGTGAGAGCTTTCTTT